The clone carrying this T cell receptor (beta chain) was picked up a small number of times. The germline CDR1 and CDR2 sequences are ENHRY and SYGVKD. V was shortened by 6 bases and J by 8 bases, with 14 bases between the two germline ends. The CDR3 loop spans 14 amino acids. Primers: 60 Vbeta forward and 13 Jbeta reverse. Some clones are missing from TCRdb's copy, which holds only in-frame ones; the method was immunoSEQ multiplex PCR. Among some 190,000 clones listed, roughly 10% were seen once. The sample is drawn from a study of cytomegalovirus exposure and HLA in healthy donors. Specimen: PBMCs. The source is a woman in her 30s in good health and CMV-seropositive. The chain combines TRBV10-3 with TRBJ1-6; perhaps TRBD1 as D (6 bases). CDR3 residues: CAISPQGRDSPLHF. In DNA form, the CDR3 reads TGTGCCATCAGCCCACAGGGAAGGGATTCACCCCTCCACTTT.